The 12 T cell receptor beta chains below come from one sample, sequenced in a study of regulatory T cells in long-lasting Graves disease. As for time point: persistent/refractory GD, antithyroid drugs over 5 years with positive TRAb. The TCR library used RNA extracted from PBMCs. Building of the TCR beta libraries involved iRepertoire HTBI primers and Arm-PCR of CDR3 regions. TCRdb called the multiplex PCR reads again in MiXCR, with one record for every CDR3 protein. This sample has around 340,000 distinct CDR3 sequences; around 20% occur once, and the top ten carry just under 30%. Specimen: peripheral blood mononuclear cells (PBMCs), collected when the disease was refractory, from a patient treated with antithyroid drugs. The receptors were sampled from a female donor with Graves disease.

This clonotype appeared a few times. This rearrangement joins TRBV5-6 to TRBJ2-7; 10 bases are a match to TRBD2. Germline values: CDR1 SGHDT, CDR2 YYEEEE. The CDR3 sequence is 17 residues long. Trimming removed 0 bases from V and 1 base from J; junction bases left unmatched: 7. The CDR3 here is CASSLGLAGVRSYEQYF. Here the CDR3 DNA reads TGTGCCAGCAGCTTGGGTCTAGCGGGAGTGCGGTCCTACGAGCAGTACTTC.

This clonotype was detected many times. Written as DNA, the CDR3 is TGTGCCAGCAGTAGGGGGCCTGGGGAGACCCAGTACTTC. It yields the protein CASSRGPGETQYF. The rearrangement uses TRBV11-3 and TRBJ2-5, with 7 positions matching TRBD1. This CDR3 contains 13 residues. CDR1 and CDR2 from the germline V gene are SGHNT and YENEEA. J gave up 5 bases and V 6 bases, and 6 bases lay outside the gene matches.

The rearrangement uses TRBV6-1 and TRBJ2-5; 10 bases match TRBD2. This CDR3 spans 13 amino acids. Per the germline V gene, CDR1 is MNHNS and CDR2 is SASEGT. The V and J ends lost 6 bases and 7 bases, in that order; junction bases with no gene match: 5. CDR3 region: CASRSIAGGTQYF. DNA for the CDR3: TGTGCCAGCAGATCCATAGCGGGGGGGACCCAGTACTTC.

For this clonotype: A much larger clone sits a single nucleotide away, making a read error possible. The chain is built from TRBV11-3 and TRBJ2-7; D possibly corresponds to TRBD2 (5 bases). CDR1 and CDR2 (germline): SGHNT, YENEEA. CDR3 length: 13 residues. Here the CDR3 DNA reads TGTGCCAGCAGCTACTGGGCGGGTTACGGGCAGTACTTC. Its protein product is CASSYWAGYGQYF.

In this sample, this clonotype turned up many times. The rearrangement joins TRBV12-3 or TRBV12-4 to TRBJ2-2; 7 bases fit TRBD1. CDR3 length equals 19 residues. V gave up 5 bases and J gave up 1 base; unmatched junction bases: 16. CDR3 sequence: CASSQDYTVTGENTGELFF. The CDR3 DNA reads TGTGCCAGCAGTCAAGATTATACGGTCACAGGGGAGAACACCGGGGAGCTGTTTTTT.

The chain links TRBV5-1 to TRBJ2-7; 11 nucleotides line up with TRBD2. Germline lookup yields CDR1 SGHRS and CDR2 YFSETQ. The J segment lost 1 base and the V segment lost 3 bases, leaving 12 bases of the junction unmatched. The CDR3 contains 18 residues. CDR3 bases: TGCGCCAGCAGCTCGCAACCAAATCTAGCGGGAGGTTCCTACGAGCAGTACTTC. Translated, it gives CASSSQPNLAGGSYEQYF.

The chain recombines TRBV6-5 with TRBJ2-3, with TRBD1 identical over 10 bases. CDR1 MNHEY and CDR2 SVGAGI come from the germline V gene. V shed 4 bases, J shed 4 bases, and the junction held 11 bases outside the gene matches. CDR3 length: 17 residues. The CDR3 sequence: CASSSLSGTGVPDTQYF. CDR3 nucleotides: TGTGCCAGCAGTTCTCTTTCCGGGACAGGGGTACCAGATACGCAGTATTTT.

This clonotype has just a few counts. The chain is built from TRBV20-1 and TRBJ2-7; a weak D match, TRBD1 (6 bases). Germline-derived CDR1 and CDR2 are DFQATT and SNEGSKA (reference sequence). There are 12 residues in the CDR3. Trimming took 2 bases from V and 6 from J, leaving 11 bases between them. The CDR3 sequence is CSARRLGGEQYF. CDR3 nucleotide sequence: TGCAGTGCTAGAAGGCTAGGGGGCGAGCAGTACTTC.

The CDR3 coding sequence is TGTGCCAGCAGTCCAAAGACTGAAGCTTTCTTT. Protein sequence: CASSPKTEAFF. This chain uses TRBV12-3 or TRBV12-4 with TRBJ1-1; D is uncertain. The CDR3 extends over 11 amino acids. The ends were cut back, 5 bases at V and 5 bases at J, with 6 bases in the middle.

The V gene is TRBV18, the J gene TRBJ2-2, with D tentatively TRBD2 (6 bases). The CDR3 extends over 16 amino acids. The ends were cut back, 3 bases at V and 4 bases at J, with 15 bases in the middle. Germline CDR1 reads KGHSH; CDR2 reads LQKENI. The CDR3 sequence: CASSPKTRRGTGELFF. CDR3 coding DNA: TGTGCCAGCTCACCTAAGACGCGGCGGGGCACCGGGGAGCTGTTTTTT.

The genes are TRBV5-1 and TRBJ2-2; D ambiguous. Trimming shortened V by 4 bases and J by 2 bases, and 6 bases separated the two germline ends. There are 13 residues in the CDR3. Germline-derived CDR1 and CDR2 are SGHRS and YFSETQ. CDR3 DNA sequence: TGCGCCAGCAGCATTGAAAACACCGGGGAGCTGTTTTTT. Translation gives CASSIENTGELFF. Based on the CDR3 plus reference TRBV5-1 and TRBJ2-2, the full variable domain is KAGVTQTPRYLIKTRGQQVTLSCSPISGHRSVSWYQQTPGQGLQFLFEYFSETQRNKGNFPGRFSGRQFSNSRSEMNVSTLELGDSALYLCASSIENTGELFFGEGSRLTVL.

This sequence joins TRBV4-1 and TRBJ2-5; D might be TRBD2 (5 bases). The CDR3 is 16 amino acids. The V end was cut by 1 base, the J end by 3 bases, with 15 bases between. CDR1 and CDR2 from the germline V gene are MGHRA and YSYEKL. The CDR3 spells CASSQVAGNFKETQYF. The CDR3 coding sequence is TGCGCCAGCAGCCAAGTAGCCGGGAATTTTAAAGAGACCCAGTACTTC.